Listed below are T cell receptor beta chains from one sample, sequenced in a study of T cells expressing NK-cell markers. Reanalyzing the 5' RACE reads, TCRdb keeps one entry per CDR3 protein, without DNA. The sample is made up of roughly 420,000 distinct CDR3 sequences, and the top ten hold approximately 7% of it. Sequenced input: blood T cells: a sorted CD56 or NKG2C T cell subset, CD4+ or CD8+ T cells, or bulk PBMC T cells (not recorded which). These receptors came from a woman between 18 and 69 years old in good health. Both conserved end residues are part of each CDR3.

TRBV29-1	TRBJ2-7	CSVRFASGRGADYEQYF
TRBV19	TRBJ1-5	CASTPSGGSNQPQHF
TRBV20-1	TRBJ1-4	CSAREGGQPGEKLFF
TRBV29-1	TRBJ1-5	CSVEEGGSGQHF
TRBV7-6	TRBJ1-4	CASSPKPEKLFF
TRBV5-1	TRBJ2-3	CASSSQGGDTDTQYF
TRBV10-3	TRBJ1-6	CAISGRDTDPLHF
TRBV6-1	TRBJ2-2	CASTMGGTTGELFF
TRBV27	TRBJ2-7	CASSFAAGGPMPYEQYF
TRBV20-1	TRBJ2-5	CSAQSPFQETQYF
TRBV29-1	TRBJ2-3	CSADRGGPDTQYF
TRBV30	TRBJ1-2	CAWSVEANYGYTF
TRBV10-3	TRBJ1-5	CAISESGRWGREDQPQHF
TRBV20-1	TRBJ2-1	CSASHSNEQFF
TRBV15	TRBJ2-4	CATSFDRGGAKNIQYF
TRBV5-1	TRBJ1-5	CASSPTTGSNQPQHF
TRBV5-6	TRBJ2-2	CASSPEAGANTGELFF
TRBV30	TRBJ1-5	CAWSVKGRNQPQHF
TRBV7-9	TRBJ2-7	CASSSGTSGIYEQYF
TRBV20-1	TRBJ2-1	CSEAGPSGNEQFF
TRBV29-1	TRBJ2-3	CSTGPWGDTQYF
TRBV29-1	TRBJ2-7	CSVEFSRPYEQYF
TRBV28	TRBJ1-6	CASSWGRINSPLHF